The 21 T cell receptor beta chains in this list originate from one sample, sequenced in a study of T cell responses to AZD1222 COVID-19 vaccine. Measured with immunoSEQ multiplex PCR; TCRdb has only the in-frame clones, and not every one. The sample yields about 160,000 clones, 88% seen once. The sequenced sample was peripheral blood, obtained 28 days after the second AZD1222 dose. The receptors were gathered from an adult who received the AZD1222 COVID-19 vaccine.

The chain links TRBV6-1 to TRBJ1-3; no definite D call. Germline V gene lookup returns CDR1 MNHNS and CDR2 SASEGT. CDR3 length: 14 amino acids. Trimming stripped 2 bases from V and 2 bases from J, with 7 bases between. CDR3 DNA sequence: TGTGCCAGCAGTGAAAAGTCGGCTGGAAACACCATATATTTT. Its translation: CASSEKSAGNTIYF.

The chain has TRBV5-1 and TRBJ2-2; either TRBD1 or TRBD2 may supply D (6 bases each). This CDR3 comprises 15 residues. Trimming pared 4 bases from V and 0 bases from J, leaving 10 bases between. The germline gives CDR1 SGHRS, CDR2 YFSETQ. The CDR3 bases are TGCGCCAGCAGCGGGGGGACACCGAACACCGGGGAGCTGTTTTTT. This codes for CASSGGTPNTGELFF.

The CDR3 DNA reads TGTGCCAGCAGCGGCGGGGGGGATACGCAGTATTTT. This sequence encodes CASSGGGDTQYF. The chain has TRBV11-3 and TRBJ2-3; 8 bases line up with TRBD2. This CDR3 has 12 residues. Per the germline V gene, CDR1 is SGHNT and CDR2 is YENEEA. With V trimmed by 5 bases and J by 6 bases, 1 base remained unmatched.

The rearrangement links TRBV7-8 to TRBJ1-3; D gene uncertain. The length of the CDR3 is 15 residues. The V gene's germline CDR1 is SGHVS and CDR2 FQNEAQ. Trimming shortened V by 5 bases and J by 0 bases, and 11 bases separated the two germline ends. The CDR3 is CASSQSPLSGNTIYF. In nucleotides, the CDR3 is TGTGCCAGCAGCCAAAGCCCACTCTCTGGAAACACCATATATTTT.

V usage is TRBV27 and J usage is TRBJ2-5; 8 positions agree with TRBD2. The ends lost 1 base at V and 13 bases at J; junction bases unmatched: 8. The CDR3 extends over 13 amino acids. Per germline, CDR1 MNHEY and CDR2 SMNVEV (reference sequence). The CDR3 sequence is CASSLYVAGTTYF. CDR3 DNA sequence: TGTGCCAGCAGTTTATATGTAGCGGGGACTACGTACTTC.

The chain combines TRBV28 with TRBJ1-1; D is unresolved. The CDR3 has 13 amino acids. The germline CDR1 and CDR2 sequences are MDHEN and SYDVKM. V shed 5 bases and J shed 1 base, with 8 bases lying between them. The CDR3 sequence is CASSPVGNTEAFF. Here the CDR3 DNA reads TGTGCCAGCAGTCCGGTTGGGAACACTGAAGCTTTCTTT.

The rearrangement uses TRBV6-5 and TRBJ1-2; the D is unclear. The CDR3 has 15 residues. The V gene's germline CDR1 is MNHEY and CDR2 SVGAGI. Trimming left V 6 bases short and J 2 bases short, with 16 bases between. The CDR3 region is CASSVEGGVNYGYTF. The CDR3 bases are TGTGCCAGCAGCGTCGAGGGTGGGGTGAACTATGGCTACACCTTC.

This clone has only one observation. The CDR3 loop is CASSQGTGTGGANVLTF. For the CDR3, the DNA is TGTGCCAGCAGCCAAGGGACCGGGACGGGCGGGGCCAACGTCCTGACTTTC. V gene TRBV4-2 combines with J gene TRBJ2-6; either TRBD1 or TRBD2 may supply D (5 bases each). The CDR3 loop spans 17 amino acids. V lost 1 base, J lost 4 bases, and 14 bases lay in between. The germline V gene encodes CDR1 LGHNA and CDR2 YNFKEQ.

This chain links TRBV6-6 with TRBJ2-7, with D hard to call. CDR3 length equals 14 residues. Germline-derived CDR1 and CDR2 are MNHNY and SVGAGI (reference sequence). Trimming cost V 5 bases and J 2 bases, with 13 bases left between them. The DNA of the CDR3 is TGTGCCAGCAGTCCAGGCTTCCTACCCTACGAGCAGTACTTC. Translation gives CASSPGFLPYEQYF.

The V gene is TRBV5-3, the J gene TRBJ1-2, with D possibly being TRBD1 (5 bases). TRBV5-3 is flagged as an ORF with uncertain function. V was shortened by 7 bases and J by 13 bases, with 32 bases between the two germline ends. The CDR3 is 16 residues long. The CDR3 loop reads CARGSGRRPPNYDRTF. The CDR3 bases are TGTGCCAGAGGCTCGGGACGGAGGCCTCCGAATTATGATCGCACCTTC.

The chain uses TRBV7-2 and TRBJ1-3; TRBD1 is a possible D gene (5 bases). Germline CDR1 reads SGHTA; CDR2 reads FQGNSA. Trimming cost V 5 bases and J 4 bases, with 12 bases left between them. The CDR3 consists of 14 residues. The CDR3 is CASSPGFAGNTIYF. The CDR3, as DNA: TGTGCCAGCAGCCCAGGGTTTGCGGGAAACACCATATATTTT.

The chain carries TRBV18 and TRBJ1-2, with TRBD1 matching 7 bases. This CDR3 has 14 residues. Trimming cost V 3 bases and J 4 bases; bases outside gene matches: 5. Germline V gene sequence: CDR1 KGHSH, CDR2 LQKENI. CDR3 loop: CASSPTGTGYGYTF. The CDR3 nucleotides read TGTGCCAGCTCACCGACAGGGACCGGCTATGGCTACACCTTC.

J is TRBJ1-2 and V is TRBV7-2; D is undetermined. The germline gives CDR1 SGHTA, CDR2 FQGNSA. This CDR3 comprises 13 residues. V gave up 5 bases and J gave up 2 bases, with 9 bases separating them. The CDR3 spells CASSAERNYGYTF. In nucleotides, the CDR3 is TGTGCCAGCAGCGCCGAGAGAAACTATGGCTACACCTTC.

This chain joins TRBV29-1 and TRBJ1-1; no clear D gene. V was cut by 6 bases and J by 12 bases, with 20 bases left in between. There are 12 residues in the CDR3. The germline CDR1 and CDR2 sequences are SQVTM and ANQGSEA. The CDR3 DNA follows: TGCAGCGTCCCGAGCCCACTGGGAGAACCTTTCTTT. Translated, it gives CSVPSPLGEPFF. Drawing the rest from reference TRBV29-1 and TRBJ1-1, the complete variable domain is SAVISQKPSRDICQRGTSLTIQCQVDSQVTMMFWYRQQPGQSLTLIATANQGSEATYESGFVIDKFPISRPNLTFSTLTVSNMSPEDSSIYLCSVPSPLGEPFFGQGTRLTVV.

This clone was picked up one time. The rearrangement links TRBV11-2 to TRBJ2-6; the D gene is possibly TRBD2 (6 bases). There are 17 residues in the CDR3. Trimming removed 0 bases from V and 2 bases from J, with 11 bases in between. Germline V gene sequence: CDR1 SGHAT, CDR2 FQNNGV. In nucleotides, the CDR3 is TGTGCCAGCAGCTTAGAGGCAGGCGGGACTGGGGCCAACGTCCTGACTTTC. Translating it yields CASSLEAGGTGANVLTF.

CDR3 coding DNA: TGCAGTGCTAGAGTTGTGAACATTCAGTACTTC. This gives the protein CSARVVNIQYF. This chain connects TRBV20-1 to TRBJ2-4; no clear D gene. The CDR3 sequence is 11 residues long. V was shortened by 1 base and J by 7 bases, with 5 bases between the two germline ends. Germline values: CDR1 DFQATT, CDR2 SNEGSKA (reference sequence).

The CDR3 loop is CASSVRAGNTIYF. The DNA of the CDR3 is TGTGCCAGCAGCGTACGGGCTGGAAACACCATATATTTT. The rearrangement joins TRBV11-2 to TRBJ1-3; D is uncertain. Germline V CDR1 and CDR2: SGHAT, FQNNGV. The CDR3 is 13 amino acids. Trimming stripped 5 bases from V and 2 bases from J, with 7 bases between.

The CDR3 nucleotides read TGTGCCAGCTATCAGGCCCTCTCCTACGAGCAGTACTTC. Translating it yields CASYQALSYEQYF. J is TRBJ2-7 and V is TRBV2; D unclear. V shed 8 bases and J shed 0 bases, with 11 bases lying between them. CDR1 and CDR2 from the germline V gene are SNHLY and FYNNEI. The CDR3 length is 13 residues. Together with reference TRBV2 and TRBJ2-7, the CDR3 gives the full variable domain: EPEVTQTPSHQVTQMGQEVILRCVPISNHLYFYWYRQILGQKVEFLVSFYNNEISEKSEIFDDQFSVERPDGSNFTLKIRSTKLEDSAMYFCASYQALSYEQYFGPGTRLTVT.

The chain carries TRBV2 and TRBJ1-4; no clear D gene. Trimming took off 4 bases at V and 6 bases at J, with 3 bases between the two ends. The CDR3 covers 11 residues. Germline CDR1 reads SNHLY; CDR2 reads FYNNEI. In nucleotides, the CDR3 is TGTGCCAGCAGTGGACATGAAAAACTGTTTTTT. Protein: CASSGHEKLFF.

V gene TRBV5-4 combines with J gene TRBJ2-1, with D perhaps TRBD2 (6 bases). V lost 1 base and J 9 bases, leaving 26 bases between the germline ends. CDR3 length equals 18 residues. Germline V gene sequence: CDR1 SGHNT, CDR2 YYREEE (reference sequence). The CDR3 DNA sequence: TGTGCCAGCAGCTTGTTAGCCTTTCGGCAGGGAGATAGCGGTGAGCAGTTCTTC. This translates into CASSLLAFRQGDSGEQFF.

This chain joins TRBV10-3 and TRBJ1-2, with a possible D match to TRBD1 (5 bases). Between the trimmed V and J ends, which lost 10 bases and 3 bases, there was a span of 18 bases. There are 14 residues in the CDR3. The V gene's germline CDR1 is ENHRY and CDR2 SYGVKD. CDR3 sequence (DNA): TGTGCCAGCCGTTCCGGCAGGGTGGACTATGGCTACACCTTC. Its protein is CASRSGRVDYGYTF.